This is a list of T cell receptor beta chains from one sample in a study of blood T cells in healthy people across ages. TCRdb independently ran MiXCR on the 5' RACE reads; one entry per CDR3 protein. This repertoire shows around 1,600,000 distinct CDR3 sequences, about 42% found once; its top ten account for 4%. Sequencing was performed on blood. All receptors come from a young woman in good health. CDR3s include the opening cysteine and the closing phenylalanine or tryptophan. The order of the fields is V gene, J gene, D gene, clone size, CDR3 protein, CDR3 DNA. D genes are given only for firm matches. The size entry is marked missing in some rows and otherwise reads once, few, many or a size class.

V: TRBV24-1
J: TRBJ1-2
D: .
size: .
CDR3: CATSDLQGRGYTF
DNA: TGTGCCACCAGTGATTTGCAGGGAAGGGGCTACACCTTC

V: TRBV29-1
J: TRBJ2-1
D: .
size: .
CDR3: CSVEGGLAPGGDEQFF
DNA: TGCAGCGTTGAAGGGGGTCTAGCGCCTGGAGGGGATGAGCAGTTCTTC

V: TRBV7-2
J: TRBJ2-7
D: .
size: many
CDR3: CASSFWGAYEQYF
DNA: TGTGCCAGCAGCTTTTGGGGGGCCTACGAGCAGTACTTC

V: TRBV10-1
J: TRBJ2-3
D: TRBD2
size: .
CDR3: CASSEAGGPTDTQYF
DNA: TGCGCCAGCAGTGAGGCGGGGGGACCGACAGATACGCAGTATTTT

V: TRBV11-2
J: TRBJ2-7
D: .
size: .
CDR3: CATSAPYEQYF
DNA: TGTGCCACCTCGGCCCCCTACGAGCAGTACTTC

V: TRBV29-1
J: TRBJ1-2
D: TRBD1
size: few
CDR3: CSVGDRGDGYTF
DNA: TGCAGCGTGGGGGACAGGGGAGATGGCTACACCTTC

V: TRBV7-2
J: TRBJ1-2
D: .
size: .
CDR3: CASSQGVANYGHTF
DNA: TGTGCCAGCAGCCAGGGAGTAGCTAACTATGGCCACACCTTC

V: TRBV12-5
J: TRBJ1-4
D: TRBD1
size: .
CDR3: CASARQGNEKLFF
DNA: TGTGCTAGTGCCCGACAGGGTAATGAAAAACTGTTTTTT

V: TRBV5-5
J: TRBJ2-3
D: .
size: .
CDR3: CASSFSMLDDRPPDTQYF
DNA: TGTGCCAGCAGCTTCAGCATGTTGGACGACCGACCCCCAGATACGCAGTATTTT

V: TRBV20-1
J: TRBJ1-2
D: .
size: .
CDR3: CSARDLVGVIGYTF
DNA: TGCAGTGCTAGAGATCTCGTGGGGGTTATAGGCTACACCTTC

V: TRBV5-1
J: TRBJ1-2
D: .
size: .
CDR3: CASSPEVTGGYTF
DNA: TGCGCCAGCAGCCCTGAGGTGACGGGTGGCTACACCTTC

V: TRBV27
J: TRBJ2-7
D: TRBD2
size: .
CDR3: CASNKRESREQYF
DNA: TGTGCCAGCAACAAGCGGGAGTCACGCGAGCAGTACTTC

V: TRBV6-5
J: TRBJ1-6
D: TRBD1
size: .
CDR3: CASSYSDRTGANSPLHF
DNA: TGTGCCAGCAGTTACTCCGATCGGACAGGGGCTAATTCACCCCTCCACTTT

V: TRBV20-1
J: TRBJ2-1
D: .
size: .
CDR3: CSVSGGGNEQFF
DNA: TGCAGTGTTAGCGGAGGGGGGAATGAGCAGTTCTTC

V: TRBV12-5
J: TRBJ2-5
D: .
size: .
CDR3: CASGLLRAASETQYF
DNA: TGTGCTAGTGGTTTGCTCCGGGCCGCCAGCGAGACCCAGTACTTC

V: TRBV7-2
J: TRBJ1-2
D: .
size: .
CDR3: CASTPDRLQNYGYTF
DNA: TGTGCCAGCACACCCGACAGACTTCAGAACTATGGCTACACCTTC

V: TRBV7-2
J: TRBJ1-4
D: .
size: .
CDR3: CASSLAPVINEKLFF
DNA: TGTGCCAGCAGCTTAGCGCCTGTTATTAATGAAAAACTGTTTTTT

V: TRBV20-1
J: TRBJ1-2
D: .
size: .
CDR3: CSARMTSGARGYTF
DNA: TGCAGTGCTCGAATGACGTCGGGGGCGAGGGGCTACACCTTC

V: TRBV6-2/TRBV6-3
J: TRBJ1-1
D: .
size: few
CDR3: CASRTGFSEAFF
DNA: TGTGCCAGCAGGACTGGCTTCAGTGAAGCTTTCTTT

V: TRBV11-2
J: TRBJ1-4
D: TRBD1
size: .
CDR3: CASSSGQFYATNEKLFF
DNA: TGTGCCAGCAGCTCGGGACAGTTTTATGCAACTAATGAAAAACTGTTTTTT

V: TRBV4-3
J: TRBJ2-5
D: .
size: .
CDR3: CASRRDVTYNEQYF
DNA: TGCGCCAGCAGGAGGGACGTGACCTACAATGAGCAGTACTTC

V: TRBV9
J: TRBJ2-1
D: TRBD2
size: .
CDR3: CASSEEPTSVYVNEQFF
DNA: TGTGCCAGCAGCGAGGAACCGACTAGCGTGTATGTCAATGAGCAGTTCTTC

V: TRBV7-2
J: TRBJ2-5
D: TRBD1
size: .
CDR3: CASSLTGTGPNEQYF
DNA: TGTGCCAGCAGCTTAACGGGGACAGGGCCCAATGAGCAGTACTTC

V: TRBV21-1
J: TRBJ2-1
D: .
size: .
CDR3: CASSKLADLSRSYNEQFF
DNA: TGTGCCAGCAGCAAACTAGCGGACCTCTCCCGATCCTACAATGAGCAGTTCTTC

V: TRBV12-3/TRBV12-4
J: TRBJ2-7
D: .
size: .
CDR3: CTSSPRWASYEQYF
DNA: TGTACCAGCAGCCCTCGATGGGCGTCGTACGAGCAGTACTTC

V: TRBV28
J: TRBJ2-3
D: TRBD1
size: once
CDR3: CASSSTGWTDTQYF
DNA: TGTGCCAGCAGTTCGACAGGGTGGACAGATACGCAGTATTTT

V: TRBV9
J: TRBJ2-1
D: TRBD2
size: once
CDR3: CASSELAMSYNEQFF
DNA: TGTGCCAGCAGCGAACTAGCGATGTCCTACAATGAGCAGTTCTTC

V: TRBV2
J: TRBJ2-7
D: TRBD1
size: few
CDR3: CASRMGTGYEQYF
DNA: TGTGCCAGCAGGATGGGGACAGGTTACGAGCAGTACTTC

V: TRBV5-1
J: TRBJ1-4
D: .
size: .
CDR3: CASSYPGEKLFF
DNA: TGCGCCAGCAGCTATCCAGGGGAAAAACTGTTTTTT

V: TRBV13
J: TRBJ1-2
D: .
size: few
CDR3: CATKKETGYGYTF
DNA: TGTGCCACCAAAAAAGAGACTGGCTATGGCTACACCTTC

V: TRBV20-1
J: TRBJ1-5
D: TRBD1
size: many
CDR3: CSARSDRDRGQPQHF
DNA: TGCAGTGCTAGATCGGACAGGGATCGCGGGCAGCCCCAGCATTTT

V: TRBV29-1
J: TRBJ1-1
D: .
size: .
CDR3: CSVGGTIITEAFF
DNA: TGCAGCGTTGGTGGGACAATTATCACTGAAGCTTTCTTT

V: TRBV20-1
J: TRBJ2-4
D: TRBD2
size: once
CDR3: CSASLAAGGEQYF
DNA: TGCAGTGCTAGCTTAGCGGCGGGGGGGGAGCAGTACTTC

V: TRBV28
J: TRBJ1-4
D: .
size: .
CDR3: CASSLIRKDEKLFF
DNA: TGTGCCAGCAGTTTAATCCGAAAGGATGAAAAACTGTTTTTT

V: TRBV3-1
J: TRBJ1-2
D: .
size: few
CDR3: CASSPTTTYGYTF
DNA: TGTGCCAGCAGCCCGACAACCACCTATGGCTACACCTTC

V: TRBV28
J: TRBJ1-4
D: .
size: .
CDR3: CASSARDISEKLFF
DNA: TGTGCCAGCAGTGCCCGGGACATCAGTGAAAAACTGTTTTTT

V: TRBV4-2
J: TRBJ2-3
D: .
size: .
CDR3: CASSQEWGSRKGETDTQYF
DNA: TGTGCCAGCAGCCAAGAATGGGGGAGCAGGAAGGGTGAGACAGATACGCAGTATTTT